Detailed here is one T cell receptor (beta chain). Antigen: not known. These data originate in a study of T cell responses to AZD1222 COVID-19 vaccine. The CDR3 contains 14 residues. Germline V lookup: CDR1 SGHTA, CDR2 FQGNSA. V shed 5 bases and J 8 bases; nucleotides not matched to a gene: 8. Sequencing used immunoSEQ multiplex PCR; TCRdb keeps in-frame clones, though not all of them. The profile covers around 120,000 clones, with about 90% appearing a single time and 14% taken by the ten largest. Study findings and constraints: Among AZD1222 vaccinees, only six were seropositive at baseline. Close to half of spike-specific TCRs reportedly recognize unmutated variant regions.

The clonotype was recovered from an adult in good health. V and J are TRBV7-2 and TRBJ1-2, with TRBD1 identical over 10 bases. The source was peripheral blood, collected on day 0 of AZD1222 vaccination. CDR3 DNA sequence: TGTGCCAGCAGCCGCGGAGGGACAGGGGTCGGCTACACCTTC. Translation gives CASSRGGTGVGYTF.